This T cell receptor (beta chain) was found in a study of blood T cell repertoires in COVID-19. Study context: Specimens from acute and convalescent COVID-19 originated in the United States, Italy and Spain. From T cells, B-cell-depleted T cells, or PBMCs came the material, which was cDNA or gDNA.

The CDR3 consists of 15 residues. Germline V gene lookup returns CDR1 MGHRA and CDR2 YSYEKL. Trimming took off 3 bases at V and 3 bases at J, with 12 bases between the two ends. The assay was immunoSEQ multiplex PCR, and TCRdb's table has in-frame clones only and misses some. Counted here are some 290,000 clones, roughly 90% occurring once; the ten biggest clones make up roughly 10%. Across 20 to 25 US areas, participants ranged in age from about 18 to 100 years. The sample was PBMCs or T cells enriched from blood (not recorded which). This chain uses TRBV4-1 with TRBJ2-1; D possibly corresponds to TRBD2 (6 bases). This receptor was identified in a woman in her twenties or thirties who had recovered from COVID-19. DNA of the CDR3: TGCGCCAGCAGCCACGTCGGGGGTAACTACAATGAGCAGTTCTTC. Translating gives CASSHVGGNYNEQFF.